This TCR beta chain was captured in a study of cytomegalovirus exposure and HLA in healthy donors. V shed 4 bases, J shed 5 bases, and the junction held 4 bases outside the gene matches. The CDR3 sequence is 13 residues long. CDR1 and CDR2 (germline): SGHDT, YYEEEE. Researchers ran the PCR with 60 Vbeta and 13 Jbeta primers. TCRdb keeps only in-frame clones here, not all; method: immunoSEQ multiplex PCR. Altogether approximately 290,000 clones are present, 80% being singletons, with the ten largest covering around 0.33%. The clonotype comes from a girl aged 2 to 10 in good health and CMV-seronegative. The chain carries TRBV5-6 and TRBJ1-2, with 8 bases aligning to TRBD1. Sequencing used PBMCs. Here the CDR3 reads CASSGDRIYGYTF. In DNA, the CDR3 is TGTGCCAGCAGCGGGGACAGGATTTATGGCTACACCTTC.